In its sample, the clone carrying this T cell receptor beta chain was seen once. The antigen remains unidentified. These data belong to a study of OX40 agonist ivuxolimab in advanced cancers. Overall study: Participants averaged roughly 57 years of age (range roughly 23 to 80) and were around 80% male. Enrollees could have had prior anti-PD-1, anti-PD-L1 or anti-CTLA-4 therapy, which 35% to 40% had received. The study's findings and limits: CD8+ T cells were the subset that, on average, had more expanded clones than CD4+. Certain nonresponders additionally had low normalized T-cell clonal expansion.

CDR3 length equals 16 residues. Trimming stripped 0 bases from V and 6 bases from J, with 17 bases between. Germline V gives CDR1 LGHNA, CDR2 YSLEER. Data came from immunoSEQ multiplex PCR; TCRdb stores just in-frame clones and leaves some out. The data show approximately 89,000 clones, with under 95% seen just once and approximately 0.7% held by the top ten. This rearrangement joins TRBV4-3 to TRBJ1-1; D perhaps matches TRBD1 (5 bases). This specimen was CD4+ or CD8+ T cells sorted from blood, taken in a trial of the OX40 agonist ivuxolimab. The source is an adult with an advanced solid tumor such as melanoma, head and neck, liver or kidney cancer. CDR3 coding DNA: TGCGCCAGCAGCCAAGATTCGGTAACAGGAGACGCTGAAGCTTTCTTT. It encodes CASSQDSVTGDAEAFF.